This TCR beta chain appears in the sequencing data of a study of blood T cell repertoires in COVID-19. Study as a whole: From T cells, B-cell-depleted T cells, or PBMCs came the material, which was cDNA or gDNA.

Libraries were prepared by immunoSEQ multiplex PCR; TCRdb keeps only in-frame clonotypes and omits some of them. This sample has roughly 89,000 clones; roughly 80% occur once, and the top ten carry about 14%. Germline assignment: CDR1 WNHNN and CDR2 SYGVQD (reference sequence). Trimming took 2 bases from V and 1 from J, leaving 8 bases between them. This CDR3 contains 14 residues. This clone was recorded once. The gene calls are TRBV10-1 and TRBJ1-1; D remains ambiguous. Sequencing was done on a sample of peripheral blood. This sequence originates from a woman aged 80 or over with acute or convalescent COVID-19. The CDR3 DNA sequence: TGCGCCAGCAGTGAGGACACCAAGAACACTGAAGCTTTCTTT. This translates into CASSEDTKNTEAFF.